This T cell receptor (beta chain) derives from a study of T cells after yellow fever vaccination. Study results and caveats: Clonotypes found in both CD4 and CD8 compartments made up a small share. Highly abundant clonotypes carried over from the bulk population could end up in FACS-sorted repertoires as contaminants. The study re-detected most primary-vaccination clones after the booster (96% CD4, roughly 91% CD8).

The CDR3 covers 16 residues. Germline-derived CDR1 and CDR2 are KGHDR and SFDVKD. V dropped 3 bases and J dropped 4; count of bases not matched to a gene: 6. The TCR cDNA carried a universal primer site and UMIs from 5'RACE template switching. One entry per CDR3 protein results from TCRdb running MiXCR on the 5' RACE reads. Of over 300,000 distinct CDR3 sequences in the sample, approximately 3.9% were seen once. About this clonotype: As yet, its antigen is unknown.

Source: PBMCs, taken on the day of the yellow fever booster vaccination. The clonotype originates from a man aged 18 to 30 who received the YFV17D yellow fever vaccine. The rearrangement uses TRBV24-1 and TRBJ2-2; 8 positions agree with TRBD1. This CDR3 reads CATSDKGRGLTGELFF. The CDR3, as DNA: TGTGCCACCAGTGATAAGGGCAGGGGGCTCACCGGGGAGCTGTTTTTT.